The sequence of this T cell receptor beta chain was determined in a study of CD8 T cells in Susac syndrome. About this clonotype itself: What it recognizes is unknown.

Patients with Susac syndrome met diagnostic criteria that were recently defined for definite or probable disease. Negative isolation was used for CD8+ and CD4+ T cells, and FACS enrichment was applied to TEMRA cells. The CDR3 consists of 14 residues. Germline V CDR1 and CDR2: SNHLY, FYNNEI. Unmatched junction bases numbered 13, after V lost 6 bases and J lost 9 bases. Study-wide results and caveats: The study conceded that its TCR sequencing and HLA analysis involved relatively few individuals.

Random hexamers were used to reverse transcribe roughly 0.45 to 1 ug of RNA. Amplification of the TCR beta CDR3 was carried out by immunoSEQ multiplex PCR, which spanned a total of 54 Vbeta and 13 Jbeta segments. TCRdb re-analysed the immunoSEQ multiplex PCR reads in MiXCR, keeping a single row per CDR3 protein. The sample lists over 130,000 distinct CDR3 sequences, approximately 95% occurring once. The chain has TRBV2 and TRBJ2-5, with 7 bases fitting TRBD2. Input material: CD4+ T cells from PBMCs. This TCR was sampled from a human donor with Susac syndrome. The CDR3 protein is CASSRTREETAQYF. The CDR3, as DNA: TGTGCCAGCAGCCGGACTAGAGAAGAGACCGCCCAGTACTTC.